One and the same sample provided the 16 T cell receptor beta chains below, sequenced in a study of long-term antiretroviral therapy in people with HIV. Survey-level resolution applied to immunoSEQ assay v3.0. Data came from immunoSEQ multiplex PCR; TCRdb stores just in-frame clones and leaves some out. The table lists over 20,000 clones, 70% to 90% of them singletons, with roughly 3.1% in the top ten. The source was unsorted PBMCs, collected 2.6 years after starting antiretroviral therapy. The receptors shown here come from a woman aged 45-65 years with HIV.

The V and J genes are TRBV5-1 and TRBJ1-1, with D perhaps matching TRBD1 (6 bases). Germline CDR1 reads SGHRS; CDR2 reads YFSETQ. With 0 bases removed from V and 7 bases from J, the gap between germline ends came to 13 bases. CDR3 size: 14 residues. CDR3 protein: CASSLEGGMGEAFF. In DNA form, the CDR3 reads TGCGCCAGCAGCTTGGAGGGGGGAATGGGTGAAGCTTTCTTT.

V gene TRBV7-9 combines with J gene TRBJ1-1, with no clear D. The CDR3 is 15 amino acids. Germline CDR1 reads SEHNR; CDR2 reads FQNEAQ (reference sequence). V lost 1 base to trimming and J lost 4 bases, with 13 bases between them. For the CDR3, the DNA is TGTGCCAGCAGCTTAGTAGTCGGGGTTGGCACTGAAGCTTTCTTT. Protein sequence: CASSLVVGVGTEAFF.

This chain joins TRBV18 and TRBJ1-2, with D tentatively TRBD1 (5 bases). This CDR3 has 15 residues. Germline V gene data show CDR1 as KGHSH and CDR2 as LQKENI. Trimming stripped 5 bases from V and 6 bases from J, with 19 bases between. CDR3 DNA: TGTGCCAGCTCAGGAGACGGGGCTCCGGTCGATGGCTACACCTTC. Translation: CASSGDGAPVDGYTF.

The V call is TRBV7-3, the J call TRBJ2-5; 9 nucleotides agree with TRBD2. This CDR3 region has 16 residues. The germline CDR1 and CDR2 sequences are SGHTA and FQGTGA. V was clipped by 2 bases and J by 5 bases; unmatched bases: 9. For the CDR3, the DNA is TGTGCCAGCAGCTTACTGGCTAGCGGGACGGGGGAGACCCAGTACTTC. Translating gives CASSLLASGTGETQYF.

The genes are TRBV19 and TRBJ1-3; TRBD1 is a possible D gene (5 bases). V was trimmed by 3 bases and J by 4 bases, leaving 13 bases between them. The CDR3 has 15 residues. From germline, CDR1 is LNHDA and CDR2 SQIVND (reference sequence). The CDR3 reads CASSMMDGGGNTIYF. CDR3 nucleotide sequence: TGTGCCAGTAGTATGATGGATGGGGGAGGAAACACCATATATTTT.

V gene TRBV5-4 combines with J gene TRBJ2-7; D possibly matches TRBD1 or TRBD2 (7 bases each). The CDR3 consists of 14 residues. CDR1 is SGHNT and CDR2 is YYREEE in the germline V gene (reference sequence). V was clipped by 1 base and J by 6 bases, with 14 bases between them. The CDR3 spells CASSLWAGGGEQYF. CDR3 nucleotides: TGTGCCAGCAGCTTGTGGGCAGGGGGGGGCGAGCAGTACTTC.

The chain has TRBV18 and TRBJ2-1; 8 positions agree with TRBD2. Germline V CDR1 and CDR2: KGHSH, LQKENI. CDR3 length: 16 residues. The V and J ends lost 3 bases and 5 bases, in that order; junction bases with no gene match: 9. The DNA of the CDR3 is TGTGCCAGCTCACCTATGGTTAGCGGGGATCACAATGAGCAGTTCTTC. This translates into CASSPMVSGDHNEQFF.

The chain combines TRBV5-1 with TRBJ2-5; 8 bases align to TRBD2. V trimming: 3 bases; J trimming: 5 bases; junction bases outside the gene matches: 6. Germline CDR1 and CDR2: SGHRS and YFSETQ. The CDR3 spans 14 residues. The CDR3 DNA reads TGCGCCAGCAGCTACAGCGGGAGTAGGGAGACCCAGTACTTC. This codes for CASSYSGSRETQYF.

This clone has a single count. The chain couples TRBV19 to TRBJ2-4; 8 bases line up with TRBD1. The CDR3 runs to 15 residues. Germline CDR1 LNHDA, CDR2 SQIVND (reference sequence). V dropped 10 bases and J dropped 2; count of bases not matched to a gene: 10. CDR3 amino acids: CATNQRTGTKNIQYF. The DNA for the CDR3 is TGTGCCACCAATCAAAGGACAGGGACCAAAAACATTCAGTACTTC.

As DNA, the CDR3 is TGTGCCATCAGTGATCCTAGCGGAAGCACAGATACGCAGTATTTT. It encodes CAISDPSGSTDTQYF. The chain carries TRBV10-3 and TRBJ2-3, with 7 bases matching TRBD2. Losses at the gene ends were 3 bases for V and 0 bases for J; bases not matched to a gene: 3. This CDR3 contains 15 residues. Germline V gene data show CDR1 as ENHRY and CDR2 as SYGVKD.

V and J are TRBV9 and TRBJ2-7; 9 bases are a match to TRBD2. Germline values: CDR1 SGDLS, CDR2 YYNGEE. J lost 0 bases, V lost 3 bases, and 1 base had no gene match. This CDR3 is 14 amino acids long. CDR3 residues: CASSEREVSYEQYF. The CDR3 DNA is TGTGCCAGCAGCGAGCGGGAGGTCTCCTACGAGCAGTACTTC. Drawing the rest from reference TRBV9 and TRBJ2-7, the complete variable domain is DSGVTQTPKHLITATGQRVTLRCSPRSGDLSVYWYQQSLDQGLQFLIQYYNGEERAKGNILERFSAQQFPDLHSELNLSSLELGDSALYFCASSEREVSYEQYFGPGTRLTVT.

The J gene is TRBJ2-1, the V gene TRBV29-1; 12 bases are shared with TRBD2. The CDR3 is made up of 13 amino acids. V was clipped by 7 bases and J by 7 bases; unmatched bases: 5. Germline CDR1 SQVTM, CDR2 ANQGSEA. In nucleotides, the CDR3 is TGCAGCGCTAGCGGGAGGGAGGGAAATGAGCAGTTCTTC. Its protein product is CSASGREGNEQFF.

This chain uses TRBV11-1 with TRBJ2-2, with TRBD1 matching 8 bases. The trim removed 7 bases at V and 2 bases at J, leaving 9 bases unmatched. The germline gives CDR1 SGHAT, CDR2 FQDESV (reference sequence). The CDR3 extends over 16 amino acids. CDR3 sequence reads: CASNRGTPINTGELFF. In nucleotides, the CDR3 is TGTGCCAGCAACAGGGGGACTCCCATTAACACCGGGGAGCTGTTTTTT.

This rearrangement joins TRBV7-9 to TRBJ1-4; no firm D call. Germline V gene lookup returns CDR1 SEHNR and CDR2 FQNEAQ (reference sequence). This CDR3 spans 15 amino acids. Between the trimmed V and J ends, which lost 7 bases and 7 bases, there was a span of 19 bases. The chain's CDR3 is CASTLGSGFGEKLFF. Written as DNA, the CDR3 is TGTGCCAGCACCCTGGGTTCGGGATTTGGTGAAAAACTGTTTTTT.

The chain couples TRBV6-1 to TRBJ2-7; 7 nucleotides align to TRBD1. This CDR3 is built from 13 residues. V was pared by 11 bases and J by 0 bases, with 7 bases of the junction left unmatched. Germline V lookup: CDR1 MNHNS, CDR2 SASEGT. The chain's CDR3 is CAGQGQDSYEQYF. For the CDR3, the DNA is TGTGCCGGACAAGGACAGGACTCCTACGAGCAGTACTTC.

This clone was seen just once. The chain uses TRBV29-1 and TRBJ2-2; 7 positions agree with TRBD2. In germline, CDR1 is SQVTM, CDR2 ANQGSEA. The CDR3 is made up of 13 amino acids. The junction had 7 bases not matched to a gene; V was cut back by 6 bases and J by 6 bases. The CDR3 nucleotides read TGCAGCGTAGGCGGGAGAATTCCCGGGGAGCTGTTTTTT. This sequence encodes CSVGGRIPGELFF.